This entry lists 20 T cell receptor beta chains sequenced from one sample in a study of T cells in Graves' hyperthyroidism and ophthalmopathy. Amplified TCR beta CDR3 regions derived from RNA transcripts. The HTBI primer set was used in a first-round RT-PCR of the TCR CDR3. Each CDR3 protein gets one entry after TCRdb re-called the multiplex PCR reads with MiXCR. The sample carries about 600,000 distinct CDR3 sequences, about a sixth recorded once. Material: blood. These receptors all stem from a woman aged 40 to 50 with Graves' ophthalmopathy.

This chain connects TRBV6-1 to TRBJ2-7; 8 positions agree with TRBD2. J lost 6 bases, V lost 6 bases, and 13 bases had no gene match. Germline V CDR1 and CDR2: MNHNS, SASEGT. The CDR3 runs to 15 residues. In nucleotides, the CDR3 is TGTGCCAGCAGAGAACTTGGGACTAGTAACGGCGAGCAGTACTTC. It specifies CASRELGTSNGEQYF.

This rearrangement joins TRBV28 to TRBJ2-1; D call uncertain. The germline V gene has CDR1 MDHEN and CDR2 SYDVKM. There are 16 residues in the CDR3. V was shortened by 1 base and J by 6 bases, with 16 bases between the two germline ends. Written as DNA, the CDR3 is TGTGCCAGCAGTTTATTCGGCGGCGGAAGGCTCAATGAGCAGTTCTTC. Translation: CASSLFGGGRLNEQFF.

This chain links TRBV7-2 with TRBJ2-2; TRBD2 might be the D (6 bases). The CDR3 totals 15 residues. Per germline, CDR1 SGHTA and CDR2 FQGNSA. V dropped 2 bases and J dropped 8 bases, with 15 bases sitting between them. CDR3 DNA: TGTGCCAGCAGCTTAAACGGGGGAACGGGGGGGGAGCTGTTTTTT. It yields the protein CASSLNGGTGGELFF.

The chain joins TRBV27 to TRBJ1-1, with unresolved D. V was trimmed by 4 bases and J by 0 bases, leaving 6 bases between them. The CDR3 has 13 amino acids. Germline V gives CDR1 MNHEY, CDR2 SMNVEV (reference sequence). This CDR3 is CASSSILNTEAFF. The CDR3 DNA reads as TGTGCCAGCAGTTCCATCCTGAACACTGAAGCTTTCTTT.

CDR3 nucleotide sequence: TGTGCCAGCAGTTCGGGGACAGGCCCGATTGAAAAACTGTTTTTT. Its protein is CASSSGTGPIEKLFF. The chain recombines TRBV12-3 or TRBV12-4 with TRBJ1-4; 8 nucleotides agree with TRBD1. The CDR3 runs 15 residues. The V segment lost 4 bases and the J segment 7 bases; nucleotides outside the gene matches: 8.

Worth noting for this clonotype: The junction shows a germline mismatch at one end, possibly a read error. This sequence joins TRBV7-2 and TRBJ1-1, with TRBD1 identical over 7 bases. CDR1 SGHTA and CDR2 FQGNSA come from the germline V gene. The CDR3 length is 15 residues. The CDR3 sequence is CPSSSPDRANTEAFF. CDR3 coding DNA: TGTCCCAGCAGCTCGCCCGACAGGGCGAACACTGAAGCTTTCTTT.

Note on this clonotype: Likely a read error: the CDR3 ends without its conserved phenylalanine or tryptophan. The V gene is TRBV7-3, the J gene TRBJ2-3; D gene ambiguous. Trimming cost V 2 bases and J 2 bases, with 14 bases left between them. Looked up from germline, CDR1 is SGHTA and CDR2 is FQGTGA. The CDR3 is made up of 16 amino acids. This chain's CDR3 is CASSLVWQRSTDTQYL. CDR3 DNA sequence: TGTGCCAGCAGCTTAGTATGGCAGAGGTCCACAGATACGCAGTATCTT.

This clonotype was seen many times. The V and J genes are TRBV5-1 and TRBJ2-3; D is unclear. The germline gives CDR1 SGHRS, CDR2 YFSETQ. The V gene lost 3 bases and the J gene lost 5 bases, with 16 bases spanning the gap. The CDR3 is made up of 15 amino acids. CDR3 DNA sequence: TGCGCCAGCAGCTACACGAGTTCACACGGAGATACGCAGTATTTT. Translation gives CASSYTSSHGDTQYF. Full variable domain (rest looked up from reference TRBV5-1 and TRBJ2-3): KAGVTQTPRYLIKTRGQQVTLSCSPISGHRSVSWYQQTPGQGLQFLFEYFSETQRNKGNFPGRFSGRQFSNSRSEMNVSTLELGDSALYLCASSYTSSHGDTQYFGPGTRLTVL.

The chain recombines TRBV15 with TRBJ1-2; no reliable D call. The CDR3 is 14 amino acids. Deletions cut 0 bases from V and 2 bases from J, with 7 bases between. The germline V gene encodes CDR1 LNHNV and CDR2 YYDKDF (reference sequence). CDR3 loop: CATSRDPRNYGYTF. CDR3 sequence (DNA): TGTGCCACCAGCAGAGATCCCAGAAACTATGGCTACACCTTC.

This chain connects TRBV5-1 to TRBJ2-7, with D perhaps matching TRBD2 (6 bases). This CDR3 region has 15 residues. Germline V gives CDR1 SGHRS, CDR2 YFSETQ. V shed 2 bases and J shed 7 bases, with 19 bases lying between them. Here the CDR3 reads CASSFGAGKEKEQYF. As DNA, the CDR3 is TGCGCCAGCAGCTTCGGCGCGGGAAAAGAGAAGGAGCAGTACTTC.

This clonotype was detected a few times. The chain recombines TRBV4-2 with TRBJ1-2; 8 bases map to TRBD1. Germline V gives CDR1 LGHNA, CDR2 YNFKEQ. V was clipped by 7 bases and J by 4 bases; unmatched bases: 2. This CDR3 spans 12 amino acids. DNA of the CDR3: TGTGCCAGCAAGGGGACAGGCTATGGCTACACCTTC. This gives the protein CASKGTGYGYTF.

This chain links TRBV5-6 with TRBJ2-1; D uncertain. The germline V and J ends were trimmed by 2 bases and 11 bases, with 11 bases remaining between them. Germline V gene data show CDR1 as SGHDT and CDR2 as YYEEEE. CDR3 length equals 12 residues. CDR3 sequence reads: CASSLLGYQQFF. The CDR3 DNA is TGTGCCAGCAGCTTACTCGGGTACCAGCAGTTCTTC. Based on the CDR3 plus reference TRBV5-6 and TRBJ2-1, the full variable domain is DAGVTQSPTHLIKTRGQQVTLRCSPKSGHDTVSWYQQALGQGPQFIFQYYEEEERQRGNFPDRFSGHQFPNYSSELNVNALLLGDSALYLCASSLLGYQQFFGPGTRLTVL.

For this clonotype: A much larger clone sits a single nucleotide away, making a read error possible. The chain carries TRBV5-6 and TRBJ2-3, with D maybe TRBD2 (5 bases). This CDR3 spans 13 amino acids. From germline, CDR1 is SGHDT and CDR2 YYEEEE. In nucleotides, the CDR3 is TGTGCCAGCGGCTTGGGGATAGCGGATACGCAGTATTTT. It translates to CASGLGIADTQYF.

In its sample, this clonotype was seen a few times. The chain couples TRBV12-3 or TRBV12-4 to TRBJ2-1; D perhaps matches TRBD1 (6 bases). This CDR3 comprises 16 residues. Trimming took off 3 bases at V and 0 bases at J, with 12 bases between the two ends. CDR3 coding DNA: TGTGCCAGCAGTTTCGGACAGACCCTCTCCTACAATGAGCAGTTCTTC. Translating gives CASSFGQTLSYNEQFF.

This chain joins TRBV5-1 and TRBJ1-4; D gene ambiguous. V was trimmed by 3 bases and J by 7 bases, leaving 16 bases between them. Germline V gene lookup returns CDR1 SGHRS and CDR2 YFSETQ. The CDR3 extends over 15 amino acids. CDR3 DNA sequence: TGCGCCAGCAGCTCGGGTGGGCGGACCCTTGAAAAACTGTTTTTT. Its translation is CASSSGGRTLEKLFF.

This clonotype was recorded at least ten times. The V gene is TRBV19, the J gene TRBJ1-1; D might be TRBD1 (6 bases). This CDR3 has 16 residues. Germline CDR1 reads LNHDA; CDR2 reads SQIVND (reference sequence). The V and J ends lost 4 bases and 0 bases respectively, with 15 bases between them. CDR3 region: CASSTLRRGLNTEAFF. DNA for the CDR3: TGTGCCAGTAGTACCCTTCGTCGGGGGCTGAACACTGAAGCTTTCTTT.

Remarks on this clonotype: This clone may be a read error of a much larger clone one base away. CDR3 sequence: CSVEEASGISYDEQFF. In nucleotides, the CDR3 is TGCAGCGTTGAGGAGGCTAGCGGAATCTCCTACGATGAGCAGTTCTTC. The V gene is TRBV29-1, the J gene TRBJ2-1, with 7 bases lining up with TRBD2. Germline CDR1 SQVTM, CDR2 ANQGSEA. The CDR3 sequence is 16 residues long.

The chain couples TRBV20-1 to TRBJ2-1; 10 positions match TRBD2. CDR1 and CDR2 (germline): DFQATT, SNEGSKA (reference sequence). CDR3 length: 14 residues. The junction had 8 bases not matched to a gene; V was cut back by 3 bases and J by 9 bases. The CDR3 DNA is TGCAGTGCTAGGAGTAGCGGGAGGAGAGTTGAGCAGTTCTTC. Protein product: CSARSSGRRVEQFF.

This chain joins TRBV5-1 and TRBJ2-7; 11 bases line up with TRBD2. This CDR3 contains 17 residues. Germline CDR1 is SGHRS and CDR2 is YFSETQ. The junction had 10 bases not matched to a gene; V was cut back by 5 bases and J by 0 bases. The CDR3 reads CASRPGTSGYSSYEQYF. Written as DNA, the CDR3 is TGCGCCAGCAGACCCGGGACTAGCGGATACAGCTCCTACGAGCAGTACTTC.

This clonotype was seen many times. This sequence joins TRBV5-1 and TRBJ2-1, with no clear D. The V and J ends lost 5 bases and 4 bases respectively, with 10 bases between them. There are 13 residues in the CDR3. Germline V gene data show CDR1 as SGHRS and CDR2 as YFSETQ. In nucleotides, the CDR3 is TGCGCCAGCAGTAGGGAATATTACAATGAGCAGTTCTTC. Translating gives CASSREYYNEQFF.